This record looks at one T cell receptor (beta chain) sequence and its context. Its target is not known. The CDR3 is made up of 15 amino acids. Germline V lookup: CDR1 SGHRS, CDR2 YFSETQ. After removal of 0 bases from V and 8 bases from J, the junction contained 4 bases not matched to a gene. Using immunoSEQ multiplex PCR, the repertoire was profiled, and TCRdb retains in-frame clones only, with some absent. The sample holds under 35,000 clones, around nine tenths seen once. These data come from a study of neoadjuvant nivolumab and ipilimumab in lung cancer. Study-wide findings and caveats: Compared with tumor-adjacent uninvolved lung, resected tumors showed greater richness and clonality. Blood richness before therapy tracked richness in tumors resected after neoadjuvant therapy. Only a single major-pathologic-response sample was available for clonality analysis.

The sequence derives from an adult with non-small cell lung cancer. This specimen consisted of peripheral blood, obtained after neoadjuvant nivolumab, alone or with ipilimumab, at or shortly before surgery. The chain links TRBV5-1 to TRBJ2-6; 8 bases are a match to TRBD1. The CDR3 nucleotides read TGCGCCAGCAGCTTGGGACAGGGGCCCTCCAACGTCCTGACTTTC. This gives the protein CASSLGQGPSNVLTF.